This entry features one TCR beta chain sequence. V was trimmed by 9 bases and J by 7 bases, leaving 22 bases between them. Germline assignment: CDR1 SGHRS and CDR2 YFSETQ. This CDR3 comprises 15 residues. These data come from a study of shared clonotypes between healthy human individuals. The repertoire was sequenced with immunoSEQ multiplex PCR; TCRdb's copy has only in-frame clones and lacks some. This sample has hundreds of thousands of clones, with about two thirds found just once. The source of this sequence is a woman aged 25 to 39 in good health. Material for sequencing was memory CD4+ T cells sorted from blood. This sample's subset: CD45RA-negative fraction. This chain links TRBV5-1 with TRBJ2-2; possible D gene TRBD2, 5 bases. Here the CDR3 reads CATLPDGGPGGELFF. Here the CDR3 DNA reads TGCGCCACCTTGCCGGACGGCGGGCCGGGCGGGGAGCTGTTTTTT. The variable domain in full, with the rest retrieved from reference TRBV5-1 and TRBJ2-2, is KAGVTQTPRYLIKTRGQQVTLSCSPISGHRSVSWYQQTPGQGLQFLFEYFSETQRNKGNFPGRFSGRQFSNSRSEMNVSTLELGDSALYLCATLPDGGPGGELFFGEGSRLTVL.